The subject of this entry is one T cell receptor beta chain. These data come from a study of blood T cell repertoires in COVID-19. Study in general: PBMCs, B-cell-depleted T cells, or T cells provided the cDNA or gDNA that made up the material.

TCRdb's table, derived via immunoSEQ multiplex PCR, lists solely in-frame clones and lacks some. The table has approximately 71,000 clones, 70% to 80% seen once. From germline, CDR1 is SGHTS and CDR2 YDEGEE. The CDR3 covers 14 residues. V dropped 6 bases and J dropped 2 bases, with 13 bases sitting between them. The chain couples TRBV5-8 to TRBJ2-3, with no clear D. Sequencing was performed on peripheral blood. This clonotype originated in a man between 60 and 75 years old with active or convalescent COVID-19. CDR3 bases: TGTGCCAGCACCAAACCCACCTACACAGATACGCAGTATTTT. The encoded protein is CASTKPTYTDTQYF.